This TCR beta chain was sequenced in a study of T cell responses to AZD1222 COVID-19 vaccine. Whole-study results and caveats: Spike-specific TCR breadth and depth grew following two AZD1222 doses. White British ancestry dominated among donors, who included more females, and clonal diversity was possibly underestimated.

The protocol was immunoSEQ multiplex PCR, while the TCRdb copy is restricted to in-frame clones and leaves out a portion. The data hold under 95,000 clones, with approximately 89% observed a single time. Concerning this clone: Antigen unknown.

V lost 0 bases to trimming and J lost 1 base, with 7 bases between them. The V gene's germline CDR1 is SGHRS and CDR2 YFSETQ. The CDR3 covers 14 residues. The material sequenced was peripheral blood, taken on day 0 of AZD1222 vaccination. The source of this sequence is an adult in good health. This sequence joins TRBV5-1 and TRBJ1-1, with D unresolved. The CDR3 DNA reads TGCGCCAGCAGCTTGGTGGCGGGGAACACTGAAGCTTTCTTT. Its protein product is CASSLVAGNTEAFF. The full variable domain, with the rest looked up from reference TRBV5-1 and TRBJ1-1, is KAGVTQTPRYLIKTRGQQVTLSCSPISGHRSVSWYQQTPGQGLQFLFEYFSETQRNKGNFPGRFSGRQFSNSRSEMNVSTLELGDSALYLCASSLVAGNTEAFFGQGTRLTVV.